The 9 T cell receptor beta chains presented below share a single source sample, sequenced in a study of OX40 agonist ivuxolimab in advanced cancers. Clones were read by immunoSEQ multiplex PCR, and TCRdb kept only the in-frame ones, dropping some. This sample has 20,000 to 25,000 clones; more than 65% occur once, and the top ten carry less than 35%. The starting material was CD4+ or CD8+ T cells sorted from blood, obtained in a trial of the OX40 agonist ivuxolimab. The source is an adult with an advanced solid tumor such as melanoma, head and neck, liver or kidney cancer.

This chain links TRBV6-6 with TRBJ1-1; no firm D call. This CDR3 is built from 14 residues. V was pared by 4 bases and J by 2 bases, with 11 bases between. Germline assignment: CDR1 MNHNY and CDR2 SVGAGI (reference sequence). CDR3 region: CASSSNRQNTEAFF. In DNA, the CDR3 is TGTGCCAGCAGTTCAAACAGACAAAACACTGAAGCTTTCTTT.

V gene TRBV2 combines with J gene TRBJ2-5; 7 bases line up with TRBD2. CDR3 length: 14 amino acids. V gave up 2 bases and J gave up 2 bases; unmatched junction bases: 2. Germline V lookup: CDR1 SNHLY, CDR2 FYNNEI. This CDR3 reads CASSEWGGQETQYF. CDR3 bases: TGTGCCAGCAGTGAATGGGGGGGACAAGAGACCCAGTACTTC.

The CDR3 here is CASSPLGGTEAFF. The CDR3 region has the DNA TGTGCCAGCAGCCCCTTAGGGGGGACTGAAGCTTTCTTT. The J gene is TRBJ1-1, the V gene TRBV28; a possible D gene is TRBD1 (6 bases). Per the germline V gene, CDR1 is MDHEN and CDR2 is SYDVKM. The CDR3 length is 13 residues. Trimming left V 6 bases short and J 5 bases short, with 13 bases between.

Concerning this clone itself: Other DNA sequences within the sample encode an identical CDR3. This rearrangement joins TRBV6-1 to TRBJ2-3; D might be TRBD2 (5 bases). The CDR3 totals 15 residues. Trimming took 5 bases from V and 6 from J, leaving 18 bases between them. CDR1 is MNHNS, CDR2 SASEGT, per germline. CDR3 in amino acids: CASSQTLIPGDTQYF. Here the CDR3 DNA reads TGTGCCAGCAGTCAGACCCTCATCCCGGGGGATACGCAGTATTTT.

The chain is built from TRBV7-9 and TRBJ2-1, with no clear D. Germline CDR1 is SEHNR and CDR2 is FQNEAQ (reference sequence). CDR3 length: 14 amino acids. V was shortened by 1 base and J by 11 bases, with 15 bases between the two germline ends. The CDR3 loop is CASSLDVLPAKQFF. CDR3 coding DNA: TGTGCCAGCAGCTTAGACGTCCTTCCCGCAAAGCAGTTCTTC. The variable domain in full, completed from reference TRBV7-9 and TRBJ2-1, reads DTGVSQNPRHKITKRGQNVTFRCDPISEHNRLYWYRQTLGQGPEFLTYFQNEAQLEKSRLLSDRFSAERPKGSFSTLEIQRTEQGDSAMYLCASSLDVLPAKQFFGPGTRLTVL.

V and J are TRBV10-3 and TRBJ2-5, with D possibly TRBD2 on 5 matching bases. V dropped 4 bases and J dropped 5 bases, with 11 bases sitting between them. Per the germline V gene, CDR1 is ENHRY and CDR2 is SYGVKD. The CDR3 consists of 13 residues. The CDR3 is CAISVGSRETQYF. CDR3 bases: TGTGCCATCAGTGTGGGGAGTCGCGAGACCCAGTACTTC.

This clone was seen only a few times. This chain links TRBV14 with TRBJ1-3; no clear D. Trimming pared 8 bases from V and 0 bases from J, leaving 14 bases between. The germline CDR1 and CDR2 sequences are SGHDN and FVKESK. CDR3 size: 15 residues. This chain's CDR3 is CASGGVRSSGNTIYF. CDR3 DNA sequence: TGTGCCAGCGGTGGGGTCAGGAGCTCTGGAAACACCATATATTTT. The whole variable domain, remainder taken from reference TRBV14 and TRBJ1-3, is EAGVTQFPSHSVIEKGQTVTLRCDPISGHDNLYWYRRVMGKEIKFLLHFVKESKQDESGMPNNRFLAERTGGTYSTLKVQPAELEDSGVYFCASGGVRSSGNTIYFGEGSWLTVV.

CDR3 coding DNA: TGTGCCAGCAGTGAATCATGGGGGACTGAAGCTTTCTTT. It is translated as CASSESWGTEAFF. The rearrangement links TRBV25-1 to TRBJ1-1; D possibly corresponds to TRBD1 (5 bases). Deletions cut 1 base from V and 5 bases from J, with 8 bases between. CDR1 is MGHDK, CDR2 SYGVNS, per germline. This CDR3 spans 13 amino acids.

In nucleotides, the CDR3 is TGTGCCAGCAGTCTCGGGACAGGCGGCACTGAAGCTTTCTTT. It yields the protein CASSLGTGGTEAFF. The chain carries TRBV6-6 and TRBJ1-1; 8 positions agree with TRBD1. The length of the CDR3 is 14 residues. Unmatched junction bases numbered 6, after V lost 5 bases and J lost 4 bases. Germline CDR1 and CDR2: MNHNY and SVGAGI (reference sequence).